The clone carrying this T cell receptor (beta chain) was recorded only once. Antigen: not known. This record belongs to a study of T cell responses to AZD1222 COVID-19 vaccine. Trimming removed 5 bases at V and 4 bases at J, with 29 bases between. Germline V gives CDR1 SGHVS, CDR2 FNYEAQ. The CDR3 has 19 amino acids. The repertoire was sequenced with immunoSEQ multiplex PCR; TCRdb's copy has only in-frame clones and lacks some. Here the sample spans 150,000 or so clones, roughly nine tenths being singletons. Study-wide results and caveats: CD4 TCRs covered the whole spike, strongest at regions 160-218 and 743-854.

This chain joins TRBV7-6 and TRBJ2-5; D possibly matches TRBD1 or TRBD2 (5 bases each). This sequence was found in an adult who received the AZD1222 COVID-19 vaccine. Sequenced here: peripheral blood, sampled 28 days after the second AZD1222 dose. In nucleotides, the CDR3 is TGTGCCAGCAGCCCAAACTTGCCCGGGGTCGTGGACAAGGGAGAGACCCAGTACTTC. As protein: CASSPNLPGVVDKGETQYF.